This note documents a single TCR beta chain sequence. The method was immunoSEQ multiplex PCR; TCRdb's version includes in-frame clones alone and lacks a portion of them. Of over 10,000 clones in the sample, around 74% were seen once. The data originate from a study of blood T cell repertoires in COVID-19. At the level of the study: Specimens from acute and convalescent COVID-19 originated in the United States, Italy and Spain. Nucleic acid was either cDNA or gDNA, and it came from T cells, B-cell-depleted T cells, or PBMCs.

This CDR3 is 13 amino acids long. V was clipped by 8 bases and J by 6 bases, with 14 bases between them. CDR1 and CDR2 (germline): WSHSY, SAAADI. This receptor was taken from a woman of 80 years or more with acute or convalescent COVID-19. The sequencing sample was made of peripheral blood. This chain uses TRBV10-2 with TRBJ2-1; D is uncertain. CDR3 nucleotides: TGCGCCAGCGGATGGGCAGAGATCAATGAGCAGTTCTTC. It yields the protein CASGWAEINEQFF.